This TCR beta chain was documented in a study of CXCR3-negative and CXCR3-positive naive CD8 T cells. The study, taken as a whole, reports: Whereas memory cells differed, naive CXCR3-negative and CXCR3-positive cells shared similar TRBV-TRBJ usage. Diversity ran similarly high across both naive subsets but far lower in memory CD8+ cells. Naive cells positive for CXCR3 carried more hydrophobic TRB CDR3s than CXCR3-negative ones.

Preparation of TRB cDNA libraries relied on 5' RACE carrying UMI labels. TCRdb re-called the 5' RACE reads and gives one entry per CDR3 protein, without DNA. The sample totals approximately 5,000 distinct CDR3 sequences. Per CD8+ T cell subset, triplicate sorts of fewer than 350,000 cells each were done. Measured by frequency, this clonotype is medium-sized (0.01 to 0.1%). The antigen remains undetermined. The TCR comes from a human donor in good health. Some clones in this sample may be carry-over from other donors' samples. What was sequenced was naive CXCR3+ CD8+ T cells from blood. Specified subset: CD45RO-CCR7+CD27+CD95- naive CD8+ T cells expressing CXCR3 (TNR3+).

The CDR3 loop is CASSQGAVSEQFF. V is TRBV12-3 or TRBV12-4 and J is TRBJ2-1; TCRdb's D gene call, TRBD1, goes unchecked for lack of DNA. The CDR3 consists of 13 residues.